This record covers a single T cell receptor beta chain. This sample is drawn from a study of siplizumab effects on memory and regulatory T cells. V lost 4 bases and J lost 1, with 11 bases in between. Germline values: CDR1 SQVTM, CDR2 ANQGSEA. The CDR3 loop spans 13 amino acids. Only in-frame clones appear in the TCRdb table, and some are missing; sequencing was by immunoSEQ multiplex PCR. The profile shows 90,000 to 110,000 clones, around 90% of them singletons. Material: Tregs sorted from blood. The chain recombines TRBV29-1 with TRBJ2-7; D possibly corresponds to TRBD1 (5 bases). The receptor was derived from a human donor in good health. The CDR3 DNA reads TGCAGCGTTGGGGGCATTCTTTCCTACGAGCAGTACTTC. It is translated as CSVGGILSYEQYF.